This is a list of T cell receptor beta chains from one sample in a study of technical replicates of blood from several donors. Sequencing used immunoSEQ multiplex PCR; TCRdb keeps in-frame clones, though not all of them. Of about 70,000 clones detected, more than 85% appear once; the ten largest clones hold roughly 5%. Sequenced: PBMCs. These receptors were obtained from a human donor in good health. Some clones in this sample may be carry-over from other donors' samples. Both conserved end residues are part of each CDR3. A D gene is named only where the DNA matches it firmly. A clone size is listed for some rows: how often the clone was seen (once, few, many), or a class if it is expanded.

clone_size	v_call	j_call	d_call	cdr3_aa	cdr3_nt
few	TRBV5-1	TRBJ1-3	NA	CASSLDYSGNTIYF	TGCGCCAGCAGCTTGGACTACTCTGGAAACACCATATATTTT
NA	TRBV28	TRBJ1-4	NA	CASSLGGADEKLFF	TGTGCCAGCAGTTTAGGGGGGGCCGATGAAAAACTGTTTTTT
NA	TRBV19	TRBJ1-1	NA	CASSIMGANTEAFF	TGTGCCAGTAGTATCATGGGGGCGAACACTGAAGCTTTCTTT
NA	TRBV2	TRBJ2-7	TRBD2	CASSEGRGGIYEQYF	TGTGCCAGCAGTGAAGGGCGGGGGGGTATATACGAGCAGTACTTC
once	TRBV7-2	TRBJ1-5	NA	CASSLGATGGRNQPQHF	TGTGCCAGCAGCTTAGGGGCGACCGGTGGGCGCAATCAGCCCCAGCATTTT
NA	TRBV7-3	TRBJ1-1	NA	CASSLSGGRTEAFF	TGTGCCAGCAGCTTATCCGGGGGTCGGACTGAAGCTTTCTTT
few	TRBV14	TRBJ2-1	NA	CASSATGVYNEQFF	TGTGCCAGCAGCGCAACGGGAGTCTACAATGAGCAGTTCTTC
NA	TRBV19	TRBJ1-1	NA	CASSNRNTEAFF	TGTGCCAGTAGTAATAGGAACACTGAAGCTTTCTTT
NA	TRBV19	TRBJ1-6	NA	CASSESAAANSPLHF	TGTGCCAGTAGTGAGTCGGCGGCAGCGAATTCACCCCTCCACTTT
NA	TRBV7-6	TRBJ2-3	NA	CASSARGLRDTQYF	TGTGCCAGCAGTGCGCGGGGGCTGAGGGATACGCAGTATTTT
NA	TRBV2	TRBJ1-2	TRBD1	CASSGDRDGDYGYTF	TGTGCCAGCAGTGGGGACAGGGACGGGGACTATGGCTACACCTTC
NA	TRBV7-2	TRBJ2-5	NA	CASSLQGSRETQYF	TGTGCCAGCAGCTTACAGGGTTCGCGGGAGACCCAGTACTTC
NA	TRBV30	TRBJ1-2	TRBD1	CAWDRGQDYGYTF	TGTGCCTGGGACAGGGGGCAGGACTATGGCTACACCTTC
once	TRBV2	TRBJ1-2	NA	CASSEALRGWSGYTF	TGTGCCAGCAGTGAAGCGCTTCGGGGTTGGAGTGGCTACACCTTC
NA	TRBV5-4	TRBJ2-5	TRBD2	CASSPLRSSGREVGETQYF	TGTGCCAGCAGCCCCTTGAGGTCTAGCGGGAGGGAGGTTGGGGAGACCCAGTACTTC
few	TRBV13	TRBJ2-3	TRBD2	CASSLGGLVKSDTQYF	TGTGCCAGCAGCTTGGGGGGACTAGTGAAATCAGATACGCAGTATTTT
few	TRBV4-1	TRBJ1-2	TRBD1	CASSQTEAGGANYGYTF	TGCGCCAGCAGCCAAACCGAGGCAGGGGGAGCTAACTATGGCTACACCTTC
NA	TRBV7-2	TRBJ1-2	TRBD1	CASSYQGVTYGYTF	TGTGCCAGCAGCTATCAGGGGGTTACCTATGGCTACACCTTC
NA	TRBV4-3	TRBJ1-1	NA	CASSRQLSREAFF	TGCGCCAGCAGCCGTCAACTGAGCCGGGAAGCTTTCTTT
once	TRBV7-9	TRBJ2-1	NA	CASSTTGLPPTYNEQFF	TGTGCCAGCAGCACGACAGGCCTCCCCCCTACCTACAATGAGCAGTTCTTC
NA	TRBV19	TRBJ2-7	TRBD2	CASCPRGDSGTHEQYF	TGTGCCAGTTGCCCCCGGGGTGATAGCGGGACACACGAGCAGTACTTC
NA	TRBV13	TRBJ1-2	TRBD1	CASSPGQGYYGYTF	TGTGCCAGCAGCCCGGGACAGGGTTACTATGGCTACACCTTC
few	TRBV10-3	TRBJ2-5	TRBD2	CAISPSGGLGGETQYF	TGTGCCATCAGCCCTAGCGGGGGGTTGGGTGGAGAGACCCAGTACTTC
NA	TRBV12-5	TRBJ2-7	TRBD2	CASGWRLAETYEQYF	TGTGCTAGTGGTTGGCGACTAGCGGAGACCTACGAGCAGTACTTC
NA	TRBV9	TRBJ2-7	TRBD1	CASSPRDSPSYEQYF	TGTGCCAGCAGCCCCAGGGACAGTCCCTCCTACGAGCAGTACTTC
NA	TRBV7-2	TRBJ2-5	TRBD2	CASSPGGARQETQYF	TGTGCCAGCAGCCCCGGGGGGGCGCGCCAAGAGACCCAGTACTTC
NA	TRBV5-1	TRBJ2-1	TRBD2	CASSWGASGGAQYEQFF	TGCGCCAGCAGCTGGGGAGCTAGCGGGGGGGCCCAGTATGAGCAGTTCTTC
NA	TRBV4-3	TRBJ2-3	TRBD1	CASSHLPGQGPDTQYF	TGCGCCAGCAGCCATTTGCCGGGACAGGGGCCCGATACGCAGTATTTT
NA	TRBV6-5	TRBJ1-2	TRBD1	CASKGQNYGYTF	TGTGCCAGCAAGGGACAGAACTATGGCTACACCTTC
once	TRBV5-1	TRBJ2-2	TRBD1	CASSLEFGQGAGELFF	TGCGCCAGCAGCTTGGAATTTGGACAGGGGGCCGGGGAGCTGTTTTTT
few	TRBV4-3	TRBJ1-1	NA	CASSQDWRGIPRSTEAFF	TGCGCCAGCAGCCAAGATTGGCGAGGCATCCCTAGGTCGACTGAAGCTTTCTTT
NA	TRBV7-2	TRBJ2-7	TRBD2	CASSSVGAGGPWYEQYF	TGTGCCAGCAGCTCCGTTGGGGCGGGGGGGCCATGGTACGAGCAGTACTTC
NA	TRBV11-2	TRBJ1-1	TRBD1	CASSLTGGLGTEAFF	TGTGCCAGCAGCTTAACAGGGGGCTTGGGAACTGAAGCTTTCTTT
once	TRBV2	TRBJ1-5	TRBD1	CASTRGSGDQPQHF	TGTGCCAGCACCAGGGGGTCAGGGGACCAGCCCCAGCATTTT
NA	TRBV7-9	TRBJ1-4	NA	CASSLGGEKLFF	TGTGCCAGCAGCTTAGGGGGCGAAAAACTGTTTTTT
NA	TRBV25-1	TRBJ2-3	TRBD2	CASASAGRGADTQYF	TGTGCCAGCGCGTCTGCGGGGCGGGGGGCAGATACGCAGTATTTT
NA	TRBV13	TRBJ2-1	TRBD1	CASSVGQNYNEQFF	TGTGCCAGCAGCGTGGGACAGAATTACAATGAGCAGTTCTTC
once	TRBV27	TRBJ2-2	NA	CASQPVGSNTGELFF	TGTGCCAGCCAACCCGTCGGGAGTAACACCGGGGAGCTGTTTTTT
NA	TRBV7-9	TRBJ1-2	NA	CASSFGGANYGYTF	TGTGCCAGCAGCTTTGGGGGGGCGAACTATGGCTACACCTTC
NA	TRBV18	TRBJ1-3	NA	CASSPGSWSSGNTIYF	TGTGCCAGCTCACCCGGGTCCTGGAGCTCTGGAAACACCATATATTTT
once	TRBV7-6	TRBJ2-1	TRBD2	CASSLETGGPNEQFF	TGTGCCAGCAGCTTAGAAACGGGAGGGCCCAATGAGCAGTTCTTC
NA	TRBV7-9	TRBJ2-3	NA	CASSLEGLGSTQYF	TGTGCCAGCAGCTTAGAGGGGCTCGGCAGTACGCAGTATTTT